This TCR beta chain came from a study of shared clonotypes between healthy human individuals. Study-level points and caveats: Larger estimated richness was generally seen in naive subsets than in memory subsets.

Per the germline V gene, CDR1 is MNHEY and CDR2 is SVGAGI. The CDR3 sequence is 15 residues long. J gave up 0 bases and V 0 bases, and 2 bases lay outside the gene matches. With respect to this clone: Antigen specificity is unknown.

TCRdb's copy holds only in-frame clones and misses some; the assay was immunoSEQ multiplex PCR. The table lists 2.3 million or so clones, 93% of them singletons. The donor population consisted of healthy HIV-negative adults with no recent acute infections or vaccinations. The chain couples TRBV6-5 to TRBJ2-7; TRBD1 aligns across 7 bases. Sequences were obtained from naive CD4+ T cells from PBMCs. Noted subset: CD45RA+ positively selected. The TCR was taken from a man between 18 and 35 years old in good health. Some clones in this sample may be carry-over from other donors' samples. CDR3 DNA: TGTGCCAGCAGTTACTCGTACAGGGGCTCCTACGAGCAGTACTTC. It codes for CASSYSYRGSYEQYF.